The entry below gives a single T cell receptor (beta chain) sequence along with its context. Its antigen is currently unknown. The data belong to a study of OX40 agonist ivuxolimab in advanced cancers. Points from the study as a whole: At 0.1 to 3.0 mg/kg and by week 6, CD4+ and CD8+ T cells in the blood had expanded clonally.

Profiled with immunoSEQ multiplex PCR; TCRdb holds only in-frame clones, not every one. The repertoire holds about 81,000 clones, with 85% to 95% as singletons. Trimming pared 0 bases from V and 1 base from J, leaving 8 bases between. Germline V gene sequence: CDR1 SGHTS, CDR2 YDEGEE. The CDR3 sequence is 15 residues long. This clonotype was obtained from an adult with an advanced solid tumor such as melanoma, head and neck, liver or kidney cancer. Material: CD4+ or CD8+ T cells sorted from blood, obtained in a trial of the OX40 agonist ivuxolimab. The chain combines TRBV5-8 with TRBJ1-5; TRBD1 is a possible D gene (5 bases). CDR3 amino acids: CASSLGGRSNQPQHF. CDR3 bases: TGTGCCAGCAGCTTGGGGGGGAGAAGCAATCAGCCCCAGCATTTT.